This entry lists 4 T cell receptor beta chains sequenced from one sample in a study of post-analysis software for immune sequencing data. Incorporated into the TCR beta cDNA libraries were unique molecular identifiers, which served to reduce PCR and sequencing biases. MiXCR was run by TCRdb on the PCR reads, yielding one entry per CDR3 protein. The sample contains about 380,000 distinct CDR3 sequences, less than 40% of which appear only once. The study's findings and limits: Among roughly 5 TRBV segments more frequent in patients than controls were TRBV5-6, TRBV5-1 and TRBV20-1.

Which antigens these TCRs recognize remains unknown. Material for sequencing was blood. The receptors here all came from a girl between 10 and 17 years old with multiple sclerosis.

The chain uses TRBV15 and TRBJ1-1; no clear D. Germline values: CDR1 LNHNV, CDR2 YYDKDF (reference sequence). This CDR3 comprises 12 residues. Trimming took off 5 bases at V and 5 bases at J, with 9 bases between the two ends. CDR3 sequence reads: CATSWGETEAFF. The CDR3 region has the DNA TGTGCCACCAGCTGGGGAGAGACTGAAGCTTTCTTT.

The chain employs TRBV6-6 and TRBJ2-7; weak D call: TRBD1 (6 bases). V shed 2 bases and J shed 0 bases, with 11 bases lying between them. This CDR3 region has 15 residues. The germline CDR1 and CDR2 sequences are MNHNY and SVGAGI (reference sequence). CDR3 amino acids: CASSYQGLSSYEQYF. CDR3 DNA: TGTGCCAGCAGTTACCAGGGGCTGAGCTCCTACGAGCAGTACTTC.

V gene TRBV7-9 combines with J gene TRBJ2-1, with 8 bases matching TRBD2. V was clipped by 3 bases and J by 7 bases; unmatched bases: 5. The germline gives CDR1 SEHNR, CDR2 FQNEAQ (reference sequence). The CDR3 sequence is 14 residues long. The CDR3 sequence is CASSFHERGNEQFF. CDR3 bases: TGTGCCAGCAGCTTTCACGAGCGGGGGAATGAGCAGTTCTTC.

This clonotype was counted a few times. A read error may account for a junction end that differs from germline. The chain has TRBV18 and TRBJ2-3, with 7 positions matching TRBD1. This CDR3 region has 16 residues. The V gene's germline CDR1 is KGHSH and CDR2 LQKENI. The CDR3 loop reads CASSSPDRAGTDTQYF. Here the CDR3 DNA reads TGTGCCAGCTCATCACCCGACAGGGCCGGCACAGATACGCAGTATTTT.